These T cell receptor beta chains were read from a single sample in a study of blood T cell repertoires in COVID-19. Assay used: immunoSEQ multiplex PCR; TCRdb lists only in-frame clones, some missing. The data hold about 160,000 clones, with approximately 80% observed a single time. Sequencing was performed on peripheral blood. Receptors were obtained from a woman aged 40 to 50 with COVID-19, enrolled during active disease. CDR3s include the opening cysteine and the closing phenylalanine or tryptophan. D genes are given only for firm matches. Not every row has a clone size; where given, it reads once, few, many or a size class.

clone_size cdr3_length d_call j_call v_call cdr3_aa cdr3_nt
. 15 TRBD1 TRBJ1-5 TRBV6-5 CASSRQGASNQPQHF TGTGCCAGCAGTCGACAGGGGGCAAGCAATCAGCCCCAGCATTTT
. 10 . TRBJ1-1 TRBV20-1 CSARTELAFF TGCAGTGCTCGTACAGAGTTGGCTTTCTTT
. 13 TRBD1 TRBJ2-7 TRBV19 CASSPTDRVEQYF TGTGCCAGTAGCCCTACCGACAGGGTCGAGCAGTACTTC
. 15 TRBD2 TRBJ2-3 TRBV19 CASRETSVSTDTQYF TGTGCCAGTAGAGAGACTAGCGTTAGCACAGATACGCAGTATTTT
. 16 . TRBJ2-1 TRBV3-1/TRBV3-2 CASSQERWSYLNEQFF TGTGCCAGCAGCCAAGAGAGATGGAGCTATCTCAATGAGCAGTTCTTC
few 14 . TRBJ2-1 TRBV10-1 CASSESGPHNEQFF TGCGCCAGCAGTGAGTCTGGGCCCCACAATGAGCAGTTCTTC
. 14 TRBD1 TRBJ1-1 TRBV19 CASSTGQGGTEAFF TGTGCCAGTAGTACCGGACAGGGGGGCACTGAAGCTTTCTTT
. 15 . TRBJ1-3 TRBV7-2 CASSAGRGVGNTIYF TGTGCCAGCAGCGCGGGGCGTGGAGTTGGAAACACCATATATTTT
. 17 . TRBJ1-4 TRBV3-1/TRBV3-2 CASSQDRAGPTNEKLFF TGTGCCAGCAGCCAAGACAGGGCCGGACCAACTAATGAAAAACTGTTTTTT
. 15 TRBD1 TRBJ2-1 TRBV7-9 CASSSQQGAASEQFF TGTGCCAGCAGCAGCCAACAGGGGGCGGCAAGTGAGCAGTTCTTC
few 15 . TRBJ1-5 TRBV9 CASSVEGASNQPQHF TGTGCCAGCAGCGTAGAAGGGGCTAGCAATCAGCCCCAGCATTTT
. 16 TRBD1 TRBJ2-1 TRBV6-5 CASSYGPGQGDNEQFF TGTGCCAGCAGTTACGGACCGGGACAGGGTGACAATGAGCAGTTCTTC
. 13 . TRBJ1-4 TRBV30 CAWSQGSWEKLFF TGTGCCTGGAGTCAGGGATCTTGGGAAAAACTGTTTTTT
few 13 TRBD2 TRBJ2-1 TRBV5-1 CASSPGLAHEQFF TGCGCCAGCAGCCCGGGACTAGCTCATGAGCAGTTCTTC
. 12 . TRBJ2-1 TRBV11-2 CASSFRGDEQFF TGTGCCAGCAGCTTCAGGGGGGATGAGCAGTTCTTC
. 15 . TRBJ2-7 TRBV21-1 CASSNETGALYEQYF TGTGCCAGCAGCAACGAAACGGGAGCCCTCTACGAGCAGTACTTC
. 14 . TRBJ2-1 TRBV15 CATSRRTAYNEQFF TGTGCCACCAGCAGGCGGACAGCATACAATGAGCAGTTCTTC
. 14 . TRBJ2-1 TRBV13 CASRDSRGPNEQFF TGTGCCAGCAGGGACTCCCGGGGTCCCAATGAGCAGTTCTTC
. 13 . TRBJ2-2 TRBV18 CASLPRVSGELFF TGTGCCAGCCTCCCCCGGGTCTCCGGGGAGCTGTTTTTT
. 15 . TRBJ2-3 TRBV5-4 CASSLNLANTDTQYF TGTGCCAGCAGCTTGAATCTCGCTAACACAGATACGCAGTATTTT
. 13 TRBD1 TRBJ1-2 TRBV10-3 CAISRDRDYGYTF TGTGCCATCAGTCGGGACAGGGACTATGGCTACACCTTC
. 16 TRBD1 TRBJ1-2 TRBV19 CASSIGRQGLYYGYTF TGTGCCAGTAGTATAGGCCGACAGGGGCTTTACTATGGCTACACCTTC
. 14 . TRBJ2-7 TRBV27 CASSFSANSYEQYF TGTGCCAGCAGTTTCTCTGCTAACTCCTACGAGCAGTACTTC
. 15 . TRBJ1-2 TRBV9 CASSVGLFDVYGYTF TGTGCCAGCAGCGTAGGTCTATTCGATGTATATGGCTACACCTTC
. 13 TRBD2 TRBJ2-5 TRBV7-2 CASRGGSQETQYF TGTGCCAGCAGGGGGGGGAGCCAAGAGACCCAGTACTTC
. 12 TRBD1 TRBJ2-3 TRBV28 CASSLRTGTQYF TGTGCCAGCAGTTTGAGGACAGGTACGCAGTATTTT